The sequence of this T cell receptor beta chain was determined in a study of identical twins. From the 5' RACE reads, TCRdb called clonotypes with MiXCR, one entry per CDR3 protein. The sample has 240,000 or so distinct CDR3 sequences, about 13% seen once. Germline loops: CDR1 SEHNR, CDR2 FQNEAQ (reference sequence). The CDR3 is made up of 15 amino acids. V lost 6 bases and J lost 7; bases outside the gene matches: 11. These data were likewise used in another study, on yellow fever vaccine responses in identical twins. In that study: Twins' T cell vaccine responses reportedly looked partly convergent, partly personalized.

This chain joins TRBV7-9 and TRBJ2-3, with TRBD1 matching over 9 bases. The receptor's source is a woman younger than 35 in good health. The sample consisted of memory (CD45RO+) T cells sorted from blood. The CDR3 is CASSRGDRASYTQYF. The CDR3 DNA reads TGTGCCAGCAGTCGAGGGGACAGGGCTTCATATACGCAGTATTTT.